This T cell receptor (beta chain) was sequenced during a study of CD8 T cells in ankylosing spondylitis. The sample holds many counts of this clonotype. What it binds is not known. CDR1 is SQVTM and CDR2 is ANQGSEA in the germline V gene. V lost 3 bases and J lost 4, with 21 bases in between. The CDR3 has 16 residues. Points from the study as a whole: A motif in TCR beta, a set of several highly homologous variants, appeared characteristic of ankylosing spondylitis blood. Reports say disease-linked clones showed up significantly more in matched ankylosing spondylitis synovial fluid. As for the disease-linked clones, they showed a CD8+ phenotype and occurred at relatively low frequencies in peripheral blood.

TCRdb itself ran the 5' RACE reads through MiXCR, one entry per CDR3 protein. The sample lists approximately 100,000 distinct CDR3 sequences, roughly 8% seen once, with 9.9% in the top ten. Sequencing was carried out using blood, either unsorted or a sorted T cell fraction (not recorded which). The receptor was derived from a male donor with ankylosing spondylitis or in good health (not recorded which). The rearrangement joins TRBV29-1 to TRBJ1-2; D unresolved. The DNA for the CDR3 is TGCAGCGTTGACCCTCCCCCTAGCAGCCGATCCTATGGCTACACCTTC. Amino acid sequence: CSVDPPPSSRSYGYTF.